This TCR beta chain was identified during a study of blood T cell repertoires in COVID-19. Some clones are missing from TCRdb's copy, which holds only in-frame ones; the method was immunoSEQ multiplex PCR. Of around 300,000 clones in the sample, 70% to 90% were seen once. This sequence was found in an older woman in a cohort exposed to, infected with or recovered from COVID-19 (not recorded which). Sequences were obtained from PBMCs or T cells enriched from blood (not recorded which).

In nucleotides, the CDR3 is TGTGCCAGCAGTGAGGACAGGGGGCATAGCAATCAGCCCCAGCATTTT. Its protein product is CASSEDRGHSNQPQHF. The V gene is TRBV2, the J gene TRBJ1-5; TRBD1 matches at 11 bases. V lost 3 bases and J lost 0; bases outside the gene matches: 1. Germline V gene lookup returns CDR1 SNHLY and CDR2 FYNNEI. This CDR3 has 16 amino acids.